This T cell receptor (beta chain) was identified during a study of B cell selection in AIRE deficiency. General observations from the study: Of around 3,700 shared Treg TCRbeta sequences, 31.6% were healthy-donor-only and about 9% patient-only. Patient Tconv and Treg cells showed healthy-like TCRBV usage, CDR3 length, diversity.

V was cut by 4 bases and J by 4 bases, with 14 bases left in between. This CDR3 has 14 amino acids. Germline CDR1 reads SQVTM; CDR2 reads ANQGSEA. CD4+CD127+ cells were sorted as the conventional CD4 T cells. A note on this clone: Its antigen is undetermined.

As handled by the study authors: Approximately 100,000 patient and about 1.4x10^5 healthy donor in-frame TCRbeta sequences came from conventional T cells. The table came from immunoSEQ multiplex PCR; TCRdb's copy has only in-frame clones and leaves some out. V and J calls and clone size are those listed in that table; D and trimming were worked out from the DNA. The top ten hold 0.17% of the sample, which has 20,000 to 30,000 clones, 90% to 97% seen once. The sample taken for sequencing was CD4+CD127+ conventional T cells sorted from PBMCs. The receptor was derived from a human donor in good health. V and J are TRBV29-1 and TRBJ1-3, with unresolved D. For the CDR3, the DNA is TGCAGCGTTGCCCTATCTTCCCCCGGAAACACCATATATTTT. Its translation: CSVALSSPGNTIYF.